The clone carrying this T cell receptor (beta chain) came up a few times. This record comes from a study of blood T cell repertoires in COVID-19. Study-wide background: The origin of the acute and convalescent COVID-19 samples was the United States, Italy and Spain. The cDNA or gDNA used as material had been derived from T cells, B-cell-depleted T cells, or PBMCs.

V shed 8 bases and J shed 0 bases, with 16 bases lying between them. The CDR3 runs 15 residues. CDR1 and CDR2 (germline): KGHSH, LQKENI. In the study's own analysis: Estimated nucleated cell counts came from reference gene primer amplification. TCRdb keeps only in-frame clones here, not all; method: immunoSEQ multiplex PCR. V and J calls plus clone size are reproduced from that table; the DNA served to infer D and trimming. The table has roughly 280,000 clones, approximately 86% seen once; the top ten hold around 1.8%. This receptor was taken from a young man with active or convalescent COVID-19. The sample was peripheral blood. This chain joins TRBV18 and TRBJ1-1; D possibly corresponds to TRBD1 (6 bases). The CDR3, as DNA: TGTGCCAGCCTAGGGGGACCGCTCATGAACACTGAAGCTTTCTTT. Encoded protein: CASLGGPLMNTEAFF.